This TCR beta chain was recovered during a study of T-cell memory formation after mild COVID-19. Turning to the study itself: Most TCR clusters belonged to a single donor. Study-wide points: CD4+ bias marked clones expanding day 15 to 37, unlike balanced contracting clones.

TCRdb itself ran the 5' RACE reads through MiXCR, one entry per CDR3 protein. The sample holds about 270,000 distinct CDR3 sequences, more than 15% seen once. As for this clonotype: The antigen is undetermined.

The sample was PBMCs or a T cell subset sorted from them (not recorded which). This TCR was recovered from a man younger than 35 who had mild COVID-19 (a few samples of this study predate the infection). Cell type and time point are not known.

The DNA for the CDR3 is TGTGCCAGCAGCTTGTTGGGTGAAAAACTGTTTTTT. Translation gives CASSLLGEKLFF. This chain joins TRBV5-5 and TRBJ1-4; D uncertain. Germline assignment: CDR1 SGHKS and CDR2 YYEKEE (reference sequence). The germline V and J ends were trimmed by 1 base and 7 bases, with 5 bases remaining between them. The CDR3 covers 12 residues. The full variable domain, in which reference TRBV5-5 and TRBJ1-4 provide the parts outside the CDR3, is DAGVTQSPTHLIKTRGQQVTLRCSPISGHKSVSWYQQVLGQGPQFIFQYYEKEERGRGNFPDRFSARQFPNYSSELNVNALLLGDSALYLCASSLLGEKLFFGSGTQLSVL.